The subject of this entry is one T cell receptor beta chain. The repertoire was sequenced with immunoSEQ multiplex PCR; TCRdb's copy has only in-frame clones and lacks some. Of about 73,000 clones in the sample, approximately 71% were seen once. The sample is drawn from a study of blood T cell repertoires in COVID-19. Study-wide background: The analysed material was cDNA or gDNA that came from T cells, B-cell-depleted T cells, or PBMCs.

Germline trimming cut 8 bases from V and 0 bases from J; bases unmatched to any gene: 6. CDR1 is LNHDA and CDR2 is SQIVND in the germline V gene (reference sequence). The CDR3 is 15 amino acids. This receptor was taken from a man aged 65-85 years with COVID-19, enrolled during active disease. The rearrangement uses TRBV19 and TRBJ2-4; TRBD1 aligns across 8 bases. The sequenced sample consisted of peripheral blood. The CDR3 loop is CASSGGLLAKNIQYF. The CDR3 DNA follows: TGTGCCAGTTCAGGGGGCCTCCTAGCCAAAAACATTCAGTACTTC.